The 4 T cell receptor beta chains in this list originate from one sample, sequenced in a study of cytomegalovirus exposure and HLA in healthy donors. The study ran its PCR with 60 Vbeta and 13 Jbeta primers. Profiled with immunoSEQ multiplex PCR; TCRdb holds only in-frame clones, not every one. The sample lists roughly 120,000 clones; roughly 74% were seen once. What was sequenced was PBMCs. Receptors were obtained from a man aged 40-49 years in good health and CMV-seronegative.

J is TRBJ2-5 and V is TRBV5-1; 12 nucleotides match TRBD2. This CDR3 contains 15 residues. Germline V gene lookup returns CDR1 SGHRS and CDR2 YFSETQ. J lost 4 bases, V lost 4 bases, and 5 bases had no gene match. CDR3 sequence: CASSLGLAGRETQYF. The CDR3 DNA reads TGCGCCAGCAGCCTAGGACTAGCGGGGAGAGAGACCCAGTACTTC.

The chain couples TRBV6-1 to TRBJ2-5, with 7 bases aligning to TRBD2. The J call may be mistaken, given a closer DNA end match to TRBJ2-7. Germline lookup yields CDR1 MNHNS and CDR2 SASEGT. The CDR3 runs 16 residues. CDR3 bases: TGTGCCAGCAGTGACCCTAAATCGGGGGGATACTACGAGCAGTACTTC. It is translated as CASSDPKSGGYYEQYF.

This chain joins TRBV28 and TRBJ1-2; 7 bases line up with TRBD1. The CDR3 contains 13 residues. Germline V gives CDR1 MDHEN, CDR2 SYDVKM. V dropped 0 bases and J dropped 10; count of bases not matched to a gene: 5. The CDR3 loop reads CASSLWTGRDYTF. The CDR3 coding sequence is TGTGCCAGCAGTTTATGGACAGGGAGAGACTACACCTTC.

V and J are TRBV6-5 and TRBJ1-5; D gene uncertain. Trimming removed 8 bases at V and 4 bases at J, with 6 bases between. Germline assignment: CDR1 MNHEY and CDR2 SVGAGI. CDR3 length: 11 amino acids. Here the CDR3 reads CASGENQPQHF. The CDR3 DNA reads TGTGCCAGCGGTGAGAATCAGCCCCAGCATTTT.